Sequencing of this TCR beta chain was carried out in a study of spatial heterogeneity in lung cancer. MiXCR, run by TCRdb on the 5' RACE reads, gives a single entry per CDR3 protein. The sample has over 8,500 distinct CDR3 sequences; approximately 14% are singletons. V was pared by 1 base and J by 0 bases, with 10 bases between. Germline lookup yields CDR1 SGHRS and CDR2 YFSETQ. The CDR3 contains 15 residues. Many counts were recorded for this clonotype. The antigen remains unidentified. Because this beta chain is a stray read in a library intended to capture alpha chains, its abundance should not be given much weight. Findings of the study overall: Higher tumor mutation counts went along with higher counts of expanded intratumoral alpha and beta TCRs.

Time point meaning: sample taken at primary tumor resection. The material was lung tumor tissue, obtained at surgery. The TCR was taken from a male donor with early-stage non-small cell lung cancer. The J gene is TRBJ1-1, the V gene TRBV5-1; D is unclear. CDR3 protein: CASSLISAVNTEAFF. CDR3 DNA sequence: TGCGCCAGCAGCTTGATATCAGCCGTGAACACTGAAGCTTTCTTT.